This TCR beta chain was retrieved from a study of CD8 T cells in Susac syndrome. V lost 2 bases, J lost 1 base, and 6 bases stayed unmatched. Germline values: CDR1 SGHRS, CDR2 YFSETQ. The length of the CDR3 is 17 residues. About 0.5 to 1 ug RNA was reverse transcribed with random hexamers. Across 54 Vbeta and 13 Jbeta, immunoSEQ multiplex PCR amplified TCR beta CDR3. TCRdb passed the immunoSEQ multiplex PCR reads through MiXCR, listing each CDR3 protein once. The profile shows approximately 120,000 distinct CDR3 sequences, 85% to 95% of them singletons. The sample was CD8+ T cells from PBMCs. This clonotype originated in a human donor with multiple sclerosis. The rearrangement links TRBV5-1 to TRBJ2-5, with 12 bases aligning to TRBD1. This CDR3 is CASSFRRDRGPQETQYF. In DNA form, the CDR3 reads TGCGCCAGCAGCTTTCGGAGGGACAGGGGGCCCCAAGAGACCCAGTACTTC.